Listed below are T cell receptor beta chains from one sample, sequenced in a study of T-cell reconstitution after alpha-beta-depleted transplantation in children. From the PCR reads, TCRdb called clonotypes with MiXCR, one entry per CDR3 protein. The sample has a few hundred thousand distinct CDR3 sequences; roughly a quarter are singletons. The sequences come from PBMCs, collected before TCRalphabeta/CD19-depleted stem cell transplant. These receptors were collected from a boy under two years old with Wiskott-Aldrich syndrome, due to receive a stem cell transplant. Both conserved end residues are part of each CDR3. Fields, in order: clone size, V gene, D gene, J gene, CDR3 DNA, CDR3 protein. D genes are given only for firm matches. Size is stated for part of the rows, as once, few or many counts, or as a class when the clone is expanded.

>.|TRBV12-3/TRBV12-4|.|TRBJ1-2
TGTGCCAGCTGTTGTCCGCCCTATGGCTACACCTTC
CASCCPPYGYTF
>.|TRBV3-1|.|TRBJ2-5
TGTGCCAGCAGCCAAGACCGTCTGTCGGGGGAGACCCAGTACTTC
CASSQDRLSGETQYF
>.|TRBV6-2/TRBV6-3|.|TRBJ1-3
TGTGCCAGCAGTTACGGGGGGGCGTCACATTTT
CASSYGGASHF
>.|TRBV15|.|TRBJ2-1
TGTGCCACCAGCAGAGATCTTGGGTACAATGAGCAGTTCTTC
CATSRDLGYNEQFF
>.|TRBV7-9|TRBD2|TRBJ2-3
TGTGCCAGCAGCTCGAGGACTAGCGGCACAGATACGCAGTATTTT
CASSSRTSGTDTQYF
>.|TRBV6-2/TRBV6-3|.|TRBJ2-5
TGTGCCAGCAGTACCAACGGGCCGCGGGAGACCCAGTACTTC
CASSTNGPRETQYF
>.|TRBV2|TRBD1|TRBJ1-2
TGTGCCAGCAGTGCTCGCGGACAGGTACATGGCTACACCTTC
CASSARGQVHGYTF
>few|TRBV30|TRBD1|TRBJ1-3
TGTGCCTGGAGTTTTGGACAGGGGAACACCATATATTTT
CAWSFGQGNTIYF
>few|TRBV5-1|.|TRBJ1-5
TGCGCCAGCAGGGTTAGGGAGGGTCAGCCCCAGCATTTT
CASRVREGQPQHF
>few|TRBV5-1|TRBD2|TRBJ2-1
TGCGCCAGCAGCTCGACTAGCGGAGATTACAATGAGCAGTTCTTC
CASSSTSGDYNEQFF
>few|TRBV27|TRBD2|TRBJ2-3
TGTGCCCTTGTACGGAGCGGGAGGGCCGTCACAGATACGCAGTATTTT
CALVRSGRAVTDTQYF
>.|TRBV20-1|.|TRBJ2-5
TGCAGTGCTAGACGGACAGCTGGGGGAGAGACCCAGTACTTC
CSARRTAGGETQYF
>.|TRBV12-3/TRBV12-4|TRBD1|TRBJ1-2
TGTGCCAGCAGCCCTAGGGACAGGGGGAACTATGGCTACACCTTC
CASSPRDRGNYGYTF
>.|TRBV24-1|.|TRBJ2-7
TGTGCCACCAGTGATTCAGGGATCGGCGAGCAGTACTTC
CATSDSGIGEQYF
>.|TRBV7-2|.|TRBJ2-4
TGTGCCAGCAGCCGGCTCACAGGGCAGAACATTCAGTACTTC
CASSRLTGQNIQYF
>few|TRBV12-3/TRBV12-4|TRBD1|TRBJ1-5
TGTGCCAGCAGCTCGGACAGGGGTGTTGATCAGCCCCAGCATTTT
CASSSDRGVDQPQHF
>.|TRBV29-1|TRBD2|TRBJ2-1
TGCAGCGTTCTTCTAGCGGATATCTACAATGAGCAGTTCTTC
CSVLLADIYNEQFF
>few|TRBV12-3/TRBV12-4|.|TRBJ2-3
TGTGCCAGCAGGGGAACAACAAGGATAGGGTACACAGATACGCAGTATTTT
CASRGTTRIGYTDTQYF
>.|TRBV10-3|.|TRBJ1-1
TGTGCCATCAGTGCATGGGGAGGGACTGAAGCTTTCTTT
CAISAWGGTEAFF
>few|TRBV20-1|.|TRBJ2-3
TGCAGTGCTATCCCCGAACTAGGGGGTACGCAGTATTTT
CSAIPELGGTQYF
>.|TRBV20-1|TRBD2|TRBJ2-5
TGCAGTGGGACTAGCGGGAGTCGGGAGACCCAGTACTTC
CSGTSGSRETQYF
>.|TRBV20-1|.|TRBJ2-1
TGCAGTGGACGGAGGAGCTCCTACAATGAGCAGTTCTTC
CSGRRSSYNEQFF
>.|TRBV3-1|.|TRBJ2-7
TGTGCCAGCAGCCAAGCTCACGAGCAGTACTTC
CASSQAHEQYF
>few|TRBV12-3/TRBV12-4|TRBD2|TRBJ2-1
TGTGCCAGCATGAAGCGGGAGGGCCGCGATGAGCAGTTCTTC
CASMKREGRDEQFF
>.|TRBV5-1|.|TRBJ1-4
TGCGCCAGCAGGCAACAGACAGGCGAAAAACTGTTTTTT
CASRQQTGEKLFF
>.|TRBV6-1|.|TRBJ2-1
TGTGCCAGCAGTGGACAGCTGATCTACAATGAGCAGTTCTTC
CASSGQLIYNEQFF
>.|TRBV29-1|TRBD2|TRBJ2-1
TGCAGCGTTGACTCCTCCGGGACTAGATTACCCTACAATGAGCAGTTCTTC
CSVDSSGTRLPYNEQFF
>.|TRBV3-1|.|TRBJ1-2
TGTGCCAGCAGCCAGGACTCGGCGGCCTCCTATGGCTACACCTTC
CASSQDSAASYGYTF
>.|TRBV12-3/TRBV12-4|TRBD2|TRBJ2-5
TGTGCCAGCCGGACTAGCACAAGGGGATGGGGGGAGACCCAGTACTTC
CASRTSTRGWGETQYF
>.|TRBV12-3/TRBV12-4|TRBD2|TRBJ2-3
TGTGCCAGCAGATTTAGCGGGGCGGAGAAGAGGCAGTATTTT
CASRFSGAEKRQYF
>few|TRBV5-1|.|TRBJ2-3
TGCGCCAGCAGCTTGGGTGAAGGACAAGTTAGCACAGATACGCAGTATTTT
CASSLGEGQVSTDTQYF
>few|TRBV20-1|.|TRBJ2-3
TGCAGTGCTAGACCTAGCCCCCCAGATACGCAGTATTTT
CSARPSPPDTQYF
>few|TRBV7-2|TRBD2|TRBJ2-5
TGTGCCAGCAGCATACAAGCGGGAGAGGAGACCCAGTACTTC
CASSIQAGEETQYF